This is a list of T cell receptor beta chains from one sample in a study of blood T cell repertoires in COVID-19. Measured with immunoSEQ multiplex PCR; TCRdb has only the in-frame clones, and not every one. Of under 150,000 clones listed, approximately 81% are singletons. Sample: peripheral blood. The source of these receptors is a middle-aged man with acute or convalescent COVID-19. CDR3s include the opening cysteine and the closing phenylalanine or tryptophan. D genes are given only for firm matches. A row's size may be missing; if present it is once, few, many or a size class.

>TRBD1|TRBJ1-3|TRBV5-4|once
TGTGCCAGCAGCTCGAAAACAGGGGTAGGAAACACCATATATTTT
CASSSKTGVGNTIYF
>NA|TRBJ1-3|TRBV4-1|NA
TGCGCCAGCAGCCAAGGATTCCTTACAGGGAGCGGAAACACCATATATTTT
CASSQGFLTGSGNTIYF
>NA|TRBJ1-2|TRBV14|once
TGTGCCAGCAGTCAGGACAGAGCCACGTTCGATTATGGCTACACCTTC
CASSQDRATFDYGYTF
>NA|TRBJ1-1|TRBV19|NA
TGTGCCAGTAGGGAGAGGAACACTGAAGCTTTCTTT
CASRERNTEAFF
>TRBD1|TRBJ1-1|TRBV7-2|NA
TGTGCCAGCAGCTCGCGCAGGGGGCGCGACACTGAAGCTTTCTTT
CASSSRRGRDTEAFF
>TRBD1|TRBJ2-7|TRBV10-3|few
TGTGCCATCAGGCCGGGACAGCTAATCTACGAGCAGTACTTC
CAIRPGQLIYEQYF
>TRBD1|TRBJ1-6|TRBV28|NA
TGTGCCAGCAGTTCGAGGGGACAGCTTCCACCCCTCCACTTT
CASSSRGQLPPLHF
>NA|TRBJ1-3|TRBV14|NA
TGTGCCAGCAGCCAAGAGGTAGCGGGCTCTGGAAACACCATATATTTT
CASSQEVAGSGNTIYF
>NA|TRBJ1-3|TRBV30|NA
TGTGCCTGGAGTCAAGACAGGATTGACTCTGGAAACACCATATATTTT
CAWSQDRIDSGNTIYF
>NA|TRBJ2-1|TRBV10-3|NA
TGTGCCATCAGTGAGGCTAGCCCAAACAATGAGCAGTTCTTC
CAISEASPNNEQFF
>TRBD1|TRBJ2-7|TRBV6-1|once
TGTGCCAGCATCAGGGGACAGGGACAGTACGAGCAGTACTTC
CASIRGQGQYEQYF
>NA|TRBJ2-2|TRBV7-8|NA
TGTGCCAGCAGCTCCCCGGGACAAAACACCGGGGAGCTGTTTTTT
CASSSPGQNTGELFF
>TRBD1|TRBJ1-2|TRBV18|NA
TGTGCCAGCTTTGAGACAGGGGACTATGGCTACACCTTC
CASFETGDYGYTF
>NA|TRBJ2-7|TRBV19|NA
TGTGCCAGTAGTATTTACGGCGACACGGATGAGGAGCAGTACTTC
CASSIYGDTDEEQYF
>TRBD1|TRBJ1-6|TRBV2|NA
TGTGCCAGCACTGCAAGAGGACAGGGGATTTCACCCCTCCACTTT
CASTARGQGISPLHF
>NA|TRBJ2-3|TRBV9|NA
TGTGCCAGCAGCGAATCCGGGTCCTACACAGATACGCAGTATTTT
CASSESGSYTDTQYF
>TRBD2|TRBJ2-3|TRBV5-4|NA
TGTGCCAGCAGCTCCCCAGCGGGGGGGTTAACAGATACGCAGTATTTT
CASSSPAGGLTDTQYF
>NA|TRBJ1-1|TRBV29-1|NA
TGCAGCGTTGACAACTGGCAGGGGAACACTGAAGCTTTCTTT
CSVDNWQGNTEAFF
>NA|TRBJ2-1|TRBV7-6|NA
TGTGCCAGCAGCCCTAGTATCTGGGAGTATTACAATGAGCAGTTCTTC
CASSPSIWEYYNEQFF
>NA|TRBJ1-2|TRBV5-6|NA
TGTGCCAGCAGCTTGGGTCAGGATTCTAACTATGGCTACACCTTC
CASSLGQDSNYGYTF
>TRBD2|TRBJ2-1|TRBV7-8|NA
TGTGCCAGCAGCCATCCGGCGGGGGACCGTAGAGATGAGCAGTTCTTC
CASSHPAGDRRDEQFF
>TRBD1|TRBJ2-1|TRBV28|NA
TGTGCCAGCAGTTTATGGGGGACAGGGGGCAGCGAGCAGTTCTTC
CASSLWGTGGSEQFF
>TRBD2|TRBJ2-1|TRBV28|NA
TGTGCCAGCAGTTCCAGTCGACTAGCGGGAGGCCTCAGGGAGCAGTTCTTC
CASSSSRLAGGLREQFF
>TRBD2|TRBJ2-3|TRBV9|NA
TGTGCCAGCAGCGGACAGCGGGGGGCCCCACCGGATACGCAGTATTTT
CASSGQRGAPPDTQYF
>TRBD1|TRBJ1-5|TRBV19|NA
TGTGCCGTCGGTGCAGGGGGGAACAATCAGCCCCAGCATTTT
CAVGAGGNNQPQHF
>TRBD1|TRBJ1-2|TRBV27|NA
TGTGCCAGCAGTCCCCGGGACAGGGGGGCCTATGGCTACACCTTC
CASSPRDRGAYGYTF
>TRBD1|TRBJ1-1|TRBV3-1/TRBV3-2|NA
TGTGCCAGCACCAACAGGGGGAACACTGAAGCTTTCTTT
CASTNRGNTEAFF
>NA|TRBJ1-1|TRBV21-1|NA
TGTGCCAGCAGCAAAGGAGTGATAGATGGGACAGGGGGCACTAACACTGAAGCTTTCTTT
CASSKGVIDGTGGTNTEAFF
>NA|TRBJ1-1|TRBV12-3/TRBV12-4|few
TGTGCCAGCAGGGACAGAGAGAACACTGAAGCTTTCTTT
CASRDRENTEAFF
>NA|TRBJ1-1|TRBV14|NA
TGTGCCAGCACCCTCGGGGTGCAGACTGAAGCTTTCTTT
CASTLGVQTEAFF
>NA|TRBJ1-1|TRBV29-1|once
TGCAGCGTCCCGAGGCAGAACACTGAAGCTTTCTTT
CSVPRQNTEAFF
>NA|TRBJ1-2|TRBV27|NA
TGTGCCAGCAGTTTTGGGCAGGGGCTATGGGGCTACACCTTC
CASSFGQGLWGYTF
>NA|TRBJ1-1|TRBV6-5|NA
TGTGCCAGCATCAAGGGGTCCCAGGCTTTCTTT
CASIKGSQAFF
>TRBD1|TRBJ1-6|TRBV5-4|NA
TGTGCCAGCAGCCAGGACAGGGGGAATTCACCCCTCCACTTT
CASSQDRGNSPLHF
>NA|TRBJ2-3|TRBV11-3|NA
TGTGCCAGCAGCTTCGGTGGGTCGGGGGCAGATACGCAGTATTTT
CASSFGGSGADTQYF